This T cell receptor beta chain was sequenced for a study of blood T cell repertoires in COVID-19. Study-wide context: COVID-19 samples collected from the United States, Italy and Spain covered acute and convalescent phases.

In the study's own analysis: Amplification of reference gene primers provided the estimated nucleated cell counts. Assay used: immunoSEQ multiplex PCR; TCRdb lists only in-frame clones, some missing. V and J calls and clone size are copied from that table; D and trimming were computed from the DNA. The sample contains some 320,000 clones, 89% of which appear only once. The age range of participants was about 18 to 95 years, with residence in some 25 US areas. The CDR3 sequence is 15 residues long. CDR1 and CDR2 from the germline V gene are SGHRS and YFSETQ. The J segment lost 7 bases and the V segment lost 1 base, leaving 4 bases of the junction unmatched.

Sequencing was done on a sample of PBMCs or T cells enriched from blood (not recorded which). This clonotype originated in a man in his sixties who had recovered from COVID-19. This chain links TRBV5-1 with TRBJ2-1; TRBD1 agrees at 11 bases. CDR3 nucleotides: TGCGCCAGCAGCTTGTTGGACAGGGGGCTGAATGAGCAGTTCTTC. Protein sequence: CASSLLDRGLNEQFF.